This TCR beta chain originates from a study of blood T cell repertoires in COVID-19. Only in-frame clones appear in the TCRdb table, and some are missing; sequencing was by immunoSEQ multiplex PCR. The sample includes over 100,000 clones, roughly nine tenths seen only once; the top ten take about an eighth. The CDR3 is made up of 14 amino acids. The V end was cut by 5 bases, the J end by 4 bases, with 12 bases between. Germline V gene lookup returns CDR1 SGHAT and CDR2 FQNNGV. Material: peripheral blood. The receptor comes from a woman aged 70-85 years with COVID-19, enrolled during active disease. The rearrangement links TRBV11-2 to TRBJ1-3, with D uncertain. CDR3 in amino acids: CASSPSGRGNTIYF. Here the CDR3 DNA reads TGTGCCAGCAGCCCTTCGGGTCGCGGAAACACCATATATTTT.